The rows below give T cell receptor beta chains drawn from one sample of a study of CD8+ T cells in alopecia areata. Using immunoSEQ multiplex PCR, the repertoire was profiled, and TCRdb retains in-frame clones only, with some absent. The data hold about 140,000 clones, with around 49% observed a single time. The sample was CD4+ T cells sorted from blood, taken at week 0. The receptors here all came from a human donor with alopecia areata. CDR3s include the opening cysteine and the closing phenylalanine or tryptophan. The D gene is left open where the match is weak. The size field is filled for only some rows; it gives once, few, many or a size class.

cdr3_aa: CASSDGVSGNEQFF
v_call: TRBV6-4
d_call: .
j_call: TRBJ2-1
clone_size: .

cdr3_aa: CSSVRNQGPPNEQFF
v_call: TRBV29-1
d_call: .
j_call: TRBJ2-1
clone_size: .

cdr3_aa: CSVRAQGRDTGELFF
v_call: TRBV29-1
d_call: .
j_call: TRBJ2-2
clone_size: .

cdr3_aa: CASSPVRDRVRPPQHF
v_call: TRBV4-1
d_call: TRBD1
j_call: TRBJ1-5
clone_size: .

cdr3_aa: CAWSWDRGLGWAFF
v_call: TRBV30
d_call: TRBD1
j_call: TRBJ1-1
clone_size: .

cdr3_aa: CASSYSGDRGLYF
v_call: TRBV6-6
d_call: TRBD1
j_call: TRBJ2-5
clone_size: .

cdr3_aa: CAIRPGRRSTEAFF
v_call: TRBV10-3
d_call: .
j_call: TRBJ1-1
clone_size: once

cdr3_aa: CASGAQKGTEAFF
v_call: TRBV6-1
d_call: .
j_call: TRBJ1-1
clone_size: once

cdr3_aa: CASSIDQGGTIGNIQYF
v_call: TRBV19
d_call: .
j_call: TRBJ2-4
clone_size: .

cdr3_aa: CASSPPRTGGDEQYF
v_call: TRBV5-1
d_call: TRBD1
j_call: TRBJ2-7
clone_size: few

cdr3_aa: CASSSPPGLTYGYTF
v_call: TRBV11-2
d_call: .
j_call: TRBJ1-2
clone_size: .

cdr3_aa: CASSLDRNYGYTF
v_call: TRBV28
d_call: .
j_call: TRBJ1-2
clone_size: .

cdr3_aa: CASSLKSLGEETQYF
v_call: TRBV7-7
d_call: .
j_call: TRBJ2-5
clone_size: .

cdr3_aa: CASRWGQGGKPQHF
v_call: TRBV5-6
d_call: TRBD1
j_call: TRBJ1-5
clone_size: .

cdr3_aa: CASSAPGPREREQFF
v_call: TRBV7-2
d_call: .
j_call: TRBJ2-1
clone_size: .

cdr3_aa: CASSYRVASGSANEQFF
v_call: TRBV7-2
d_call: TRBD2
j_call: TRBJ2-1
clone_size: few

cdr3_aa: CASSGGTSGFNEQFF
v_call: TRBV5-1
d_call: TRBD2
j_call: TRBJ2-1
clone_size: .

cdr3_aa: CASSSRDLPRGGNEQFF
v_call: TRBV7-2
d_call: .
j_call: TRBJ2-1
clone_size: once

cdr3_aa: CASSYPGLGEYEQYF
v_call: TRBV6-5
d_call: .
j_call: TRBJ2-7
clone_size: few

cdr3_aa: CASSPPGGGSTDTQYF
v_call: TRBV4-2
d_call: .
j_call: TRBJ2-3
clone_size: .

cdr3_aa: CASSPSIGDVLTF
v_call: TRBV7-3
d_call: .
j_call: TRBJ2-6
clone_size: few

cdr3_aa: CSAPGGVSRYF
v_call: TRBV20-1
d_call: TRBD2
j_call: TRBJ2-7
clone_size: .

cdr3_aa: CSVRGAGGSTDTQYF
v_call: TRBV29-1
d_call: TRBD2
j_call: TRBJ2-3
clone_size: few

cdr3_aa: CSVEVREYTGELFF
v_call: TRBV29-1
d_call: .
j_call: TRBJ2-2
clone_size: few

cdr3_aa: CASSPNSYEQYF
v_call: TRBV28
d_call: .
j_call: TRBJ2-7
clone_size: .

cdr3_aa: CASSSPGLAGGRNEQFF
v_call: TRBV7-8
d_call: TRBD2
j_call: TRBJ2-1
clone_size: .

cdr3_aa: CASSLVRYEQFF
v_call: TRBV5-1
d_call: .
j_call: TRBJ2-1
clone_size: few

cdr3_aa: CASSMTGNQPQHF
v_call: TRBV28
d_call: TRBD1
j_call: TRBJ1-5
clone_size: .

cdr3_aa: CAISQGLAGAYNEQFF
v_call: TRBV10-3
d_call: TRBD2
j_call: TRBJ2-1
clone_size: .

cdr3_aa: CASTGGGRYTQYF
v_call: TRBV11-2
d_call: .
j_call: TRBJ2-3
clone_size: few

cdr3_aa: CAWNRLLGANVLTF
v_call: TRBV30
d_call: .
j_call: TRBJ2-6
clone_size: .

cdr3_aa: CASRSLADGGLFF
v_call: TRBV7-2
d_call: TRBD2
j_call: TRBJ2-1
clone_size: .

cdr3_aa: CSIVTGGPGYGYTF
v_call: TRBV29-1
d_call: .
j_call: TRBJ1-2
clone_size: .